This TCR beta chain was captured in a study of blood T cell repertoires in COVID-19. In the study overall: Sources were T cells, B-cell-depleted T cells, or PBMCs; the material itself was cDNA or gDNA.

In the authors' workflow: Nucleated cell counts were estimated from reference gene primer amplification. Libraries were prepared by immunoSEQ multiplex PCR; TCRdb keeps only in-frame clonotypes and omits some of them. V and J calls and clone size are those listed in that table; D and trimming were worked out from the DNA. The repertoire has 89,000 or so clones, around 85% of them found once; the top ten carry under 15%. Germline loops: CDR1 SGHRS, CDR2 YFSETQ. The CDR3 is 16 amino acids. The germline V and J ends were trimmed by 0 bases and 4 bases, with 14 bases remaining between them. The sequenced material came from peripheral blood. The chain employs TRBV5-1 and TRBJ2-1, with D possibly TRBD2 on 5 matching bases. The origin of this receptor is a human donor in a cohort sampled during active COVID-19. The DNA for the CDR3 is TGCGCCAGCAGCTTGGCGCCCCGGGGAACTTACAATGAGCAGTTCTTC. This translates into CASSLAPRGTYNEQFF.